A single sample gave rise to the 30 T cell receptor beta chains below, sequenced in a study of blood T cell repertoires in COVID-19. The method was immunoSEQ multiplex PCR; TCRdb's version includes in-frame clones alone and lacks a portion of them. The sample carries some 180,000 clones, approximately 82% recorded once. The sample was PBMCs or T cells enriched from blood (not recorded which). These receptors were taken from a woman aged 60-75 years with acute COVID-19.

This rearrangement joins TRBV7-2 to TRBJ1-6; TRBD1 might be the D (5 bases). V gave up 5 bases and J gave up 9 bases, with 14 bases separating them. The germline CDR1 and CDR2 sequences are SGHTA and FQGNSA. The CDR3 extends over 14 amino acids. The CDR3 reads CASSPRGGSSPLHF. The CDR3, as DNA: TGTGCCAGCAGCCCCCGGGGGGGAAGTTCACCCCTCCACTTT.

The chain employs TRBV10-1 and TRBJ2-1; TRBD2 aligns across 12 bases. Per germline, CDR1 WNHNN and CDR2 SYGVQD (reference sequence). The CDR3 is 15 amino acids. After removal of 3 bases from V and 8 bases from J, the junction contained 5 bases not matched to a gene. Here the CDR3 DNA reads TGCGCCAGCAGTGAAGAGACTAGCGGGAGTGATGAGCAGTTCTTC. The encoded protein is CASSEETSGSDEQFF.

The chain has TRBV4-1 and TRBJ1-1; a weak D match, TRBD1 (6 bases). V was cut by 4 bases and J by 0 bases, with 12 bases left in between. This CDR3 spans 15 amino acids. From germline, CDR1 is MGHRA and CDR2 YSYEKL. The CDR3 nucleotides are TGCGCCAGCAGCCTGAGGACAGCTATGAACACTGAAGCTTTCTTT. Amino acid sequence: CASSLRTAMNTEAFF.

This clone was counted only a few times. The chain is built from TRBV30 and TRBJ1-5, with a possible D match to TRBD1 (6 bases). Germline assignment: CDR1 GTSNPN and CDR2 SVGIG (reference sequence). The CDR3 has 13 residues. V was trimmed by 1 base and J by 6 bases, leaving 10 bases between them. The CDR3, as DNA: TGTGCCTGGAGTGCGGGGGGCCGTCAGCCCCAGCATTTT. It translates to CAWSAGGRQPQHF.

The chain uses TRBV28 and TRBJ1-2; 7 bases are shared with TRBD1. The length of the CDR3 is 13 residues. Looked up from germline, CDR1 is MDHEN and CDR2 is SYDVKM. J gave up 5 bases and V 7 bases, and 7 bases lay outside the gene matches. The CDR3 is CASNLGGQYGYTF. CDR3 bases: TGTGCCAGCAACCTAGGGGGACAGTATGGCTACACCTTC.

The V call is TRBV5-1, the J call TRBJ1-3, with a possible D match to TRBD1 (5 bases). V was pared by 2 bases and J by 8 bases, with 8 bases between. In germline, CDR1 is SGHRS, CDR2 YFSETQ. CDR3 size: 12 residues. Here the CDR3 reads CASSFQGDTIYF. CDR3 bases: TGCGCCAGCAGCTTCCAGGGCGACACCATATATTTT. Filled out from reference TRBV5-1 and TRBJ1-3, the complete variable domain reads KAGVTQTPRYLIKTRGQQVTLSCSPISGHRSVSWYQQTPGQGLQFLFEYFSETQRNKGNFPGRFSGRQFSNSRSEMNVSTLELGDSALYLCASSFQGDTIYFGEGSWLTVV.

This sequence joins TRBV5-1 and TRBJ2-2; D possibly corresponds to TRBD2 (6 bases). Germline CDR1 SGHRS, CDR2 YFSETQ. The CDR3 is 15 amino acids. V dropped 5 bases and J dropped 3 bases, with 14 bases sitting between them. CDR3 in amino acids: CASSGSPGDTGELFF. CDR3 coding DNA: TGCGCCAGCAGTGGCTCCCCGGGGGACACCGGGGAGCTGTTTTTT. The full variable domain, its missing parts supplied by reference TRBV5-1 and TRBJ2-2, is KAGVTQTPRYLIKTRGQQVTLSCSPISGHRSVSWYQQTPGQGLQFLFEYFSETQRNKGNFPGRFSGRQFSNSRSEMNVSTLELGDSALYLCASSGSPGDTGELFFGEGSRLTVL.

This clone has only one observation. The rearrangement links TRBV7-2 to TRBJ1-4, with 8 bases that match TRBD1. The junction had 4 bases not matched to a gene; V was cut back by 6 bases and J by 7 bases. Germline V gene data show CDR1 as SGHTA and CDR2 as FQGNSA. The CDR3 is made up of 13 amino acids. The CDR3 DNA reads as TGTGCCAGCAGTCGGGACAGGAGTGAAAAACTGTTTTTT. It encodes CASSRDRSEKLFF.

This rearrangement joins TRBV10-3 to TRBJ1-2; possibly TRBD1 for D (6 bases). CDR3 length equals 13 residues. V lost 9 bases to trimming and J lost 1 base, with 12 bases between them. Per germline, CDR1 ENHRY and CDR2 SYGVKD. Here the CDR3 DNA reads TGTGCCATTACTCCGGACAGTAACTATGGCTACACCTTC. It translates to CAITPDSNYGYTF.

This chain uses TRBV18 with TRBJ2-5; TRBD2 agrees at 10 bases. Trimming removed 0 bases from V and 2 bases from J; junction bases left unmatched: 3. The CDR3 has 16 residues. Per the germline V gene, CDR1 is KGHSH and CDR2 is LQKENI. The CDR3 spells CASSPPASGRQETQYF. The CDR3 DNA reads TGTGCCAGCTCACCACCGGCTAGCGGGAGACAAGAGACCCAGTACTTC.

This sequence joins TRBV15 and TRBJ2-1, with a weak D call TRBD1 (5 bases). The CDR3 is made up of 15 amino acids. Trimming pared 0 bases from V and 6 bases from J, leaving 12 bases between. Germline loops: CDR1 LNHNV, CDR2 YYDKDF (reference sequence). The CDR3 bases are TGTGCCACCAGCAGAGATCTGGAAGGGGCCAATGAGCAGTTCTTC. Protein sequence: CATSRDLEGANEQFF.

The chain combines TRBV19 with TRBJ1-2; TRBD1 is a possible D gene (5 bases). Deletions cut 5 bases from V and 8 bases from J, with 12 bases between. Per germline, CDR1 LNHDA and CDR2 SQIVND (reference sequence). CDR3 length equals 12 residues. The CDR3 loop is CASSWGRGGYTF. CDR3 coding DNA: TGTGCCAGTAGTTGGGGAAGGGGAGGCTACACCTTC. Combining the CDR3 with reference TRBV19 and TRBJ1-2 gives the whole variable domain DGGITQSPKYLFRKEGQNVTLSCEQNLNHDAMYWYRQDPGQGLRLIYYSQIVNDFQKGDIAEGYSVSREKKESFPLTVTSAQKNPTAFYLCASSWGRGGYTFGSGTRLTVV.

The genes are TRBV2 and TRBJ2-7, with D tentatively TRBD2 (6 bases). Trimming left V 1 base short and J 7 bases short, with 14 bases between. CDR1 SNHLY and CDR2 FYNNEI come from the germline V gene. The CDR3 spans 14 residues. CDR3: CASSEGVLAGEQYF. CDR3 sequence (DNA): TGTGCCAGCAGTGAAGGGGTACTAGCAGGGGAGCAGTACTTC.

The chain recombines TRBV7-2 with TRBJ2-5, with 7 bases matching TRBD1. The CDR3 covers 16 residues. Per germline, CDR1 SGHTA and CDR2 FQGNSA. With 0 bases clipped from V and 2 bases from J, the junction kept 6 bases outside the gene matches. The CDR3 nucleotides read TGTGCCAGCAGCTTAGCGAGGGGGCAAGTTCAAGAGACCCAGTACTTC. Amino acid sequence: CASSLARGQVQETQYF.

This clone was found once. V usage is TRBV7-2 and J usage is TRBJ1-3; 11 bases fit TRBD1. This CDR3 has 17 residues. V gave up 5 bases and J gave up 0 bases; unmatched junction bases: 6. Germline V lookup: CDR1 SGHTA, CDR2 FQGNSA. The CDR3, as DNA: TGTGCCAGCAGCCCTGGGACAGGGGGTCTCTCTGGAAACACCATATATTTT. Protein: CASSPGTGGLSGNTIYF.

The J gene is TRBJ2-5, the V gene TRBV2, with D perhaps matching TRBD1 (5 bases). This CDR3 has 11 residues. The V end was cut by 9 bases, the J end by 5 bases, with 10 bases between. Looked up from germline, CDR1 is SNHLY and CDR2 is FYNNEI. The CDR3 coding sequence is TGTGCCAGGAGTCCAGGGGAGACCCAGTACTTC. Amino acids: CARSPGETQYF.

V gene TRBV9 combines with J gene TRBJ2-4; possible D gene TRBD2, 6 bases. The V end lost 4 bases, the J end lost 0 bases, and 11 bases lay between the germline ends. The CDR3 runs to 15 residues. The germline CDR1 and CDR2 sequences are SGDLS and YYNGEE. This chain's CDR3 is CASSLGGLAKNIQYF. DNA for the CDR3: TGTGCCAGCAGCCTGGGGGGTCTAGCCAAAAACATTCAGTACTTC. Full variable domain (missing parts from reference TRBV9 and TRBJ2-4): DSGVTQTPKHLITATGQRVTLRCSPRSGDLSVYWYQQSLDQGLQFLIQYYNGEERAKGNILERFSAQQFPDLHSELNLSSLELGDSALYFCASSLGGLAKNIQYFGAGTRLSVL.

This rearrangement joins TRBV11-3 to TRBJ2-3, with D unclear. CDR3 length: 14 residues. The V gene lost 0 bases and the J gene lost 2 bases, with 6 bases spanning the gap. Germline lookup yields CDR1 SGHNT and CDR2 YENEEA. The CDR3 here is CASSLDSSTDTQYF. The CDR3, as DNA: TGTGCCAGCAGCTTAGACTCTTCCACAGATACGCAGTATTTT.

V is TRBV3-1 (or the pseudogene TRBV3-2) and J is TRBJ1-1, with 8 bases lining up with TRBD1. Trimming took 4 bases from V and 1 from J; bases not matched to a gene: 5. CDR1 is LGHDT, CDR2 YNNKEL, per germline (reference sequence). The length of the CDR3 is 15 residues. The CDR3 nucleotides read TGTGCCAGCAGCCGAGGGACAGGCGGGAACACTGAAGCTTTCTTT. This codes for CASSRGTGGNTEAFF.

The chain carries TRBV19 and TRBJ1-6, with D possibly being TRBD1 (6 bases). This CDR3 is built from 13 residues. V was pared by 5 bases and J by 8 bases, with 10 bases between. Germline CDR1 reads LNHDA; CDR2 reads SQIVND (reference sequence). The CDR3 DNA sequence: TGTGCCAGTAGTCAGGCAGGGGATTCACCCCTCCACTTT. Translated, it gives CASSQAGDSPLHF.

The chain joins TRBV9 to TRBJ2-1; TRBD2 matches 9 bases. Germline CDR1 and CDR2: SGDLS and YYNGEE. The CDR3 consists of 16 residues. The junction had 4 bases not matched to a gene; V was cut back by 0 bases and J by 3 bases. CDR3 in DNA: TGTGCCAGCAGCGTAGGGGATAGCGGGGGCTACAATGAGCAGTTCTTC. Its protein product is CASSVGDSGGYNEQFF.

J is TRBJ1-5 and V is TRBV2; TRBD1 is a possible D gene (5 bases). Germline CDR1 SNHLY, CDR2 FYNNEI. V lost 8 bases to trimming and J lost 4 bases, with 15 bases between them. This CDR3 contains 14 residues. CDR3 protein: CASGGTVPNQPQHF. The CDR3 DNA follows: TGTGCCAGCGGCGGGACGGTTCCTAATCAGCCCCAGCATTTT. Using reference TRBV2 and TRBJ1-5 for the parts outside the CDR3, the full variable domain is EPEVTQTPSHQVTQMGQEVILRCVPISNHLYFYWYRQILGQKVEFLVSFYNNEISEKSEIFDDQFSVERPDGSNFTLKIRSTKLEDSAMYFCASGGTVPNQPQHFGDGTRLSIL.

The V and J genes are TRBV5-4 and TRBJ1-6, with D perhaps matching TRBD1 (5 bases). This CDR3 comprises 15 residues. Germline V CDR1 and CDR2: SGHNT, YYREEE (reference sequence). V was cut by 4 bases and J by 0 bases, with 8 bases left in between. The CDR3 sequence is CASSGDSSYNSPLHF. As DNA, the CDR3 is TGTGCCAGCAGCGGTGACAGCTCCTATAATTCACCCCTCCACTTT.

This sequence joins TRBV10-2 and TRBJ2-3, with TRBD2 identical over 10 bases. Germline V gene lookup returns CDR1 WSHSY and CDR2 SAAADI. The ends lost 5 bases at V and 6 bases at J; junction bases unmatched: 8. CDR3 length: 15 amino acids. The CDR3 region has the DNA TGCGCCAGCAGTCCTAGCGGGGGACTAGCGGATACGCAGTATTTT. It encodes CASSPSGGLADTQYF.

The chain recombines TRBV7-8 with TRBJ1-2; D unclear. Trimming took 5 bases from V and 5 from J, leaving 12 bases between them. The CDR3 contains 13 residues. Per germline, CDR1 SGHVS and CDR2 FQNEAQ. The CDR3 nucleotides read TGTGCCAGCAGCCGGGAGGCACAATATGGCTACACCTTC. Amino acid sequence: CASSREAQYGYTF.

V usage is TRBV12-3 or TRBV12-4 and J usage is TRBJ2-2; no clear D. This CDR3 region has 13 residues. The V end was cut by 5 bases, the J end by 9 bases, with 13 bases between. In DNA form, the CDR3 reads TGTGCCAGCAGTCTTAACATTCTCCGGGAGCTGTTTTTT. This sequence encodes CASSLNILRELFF.

This clone occurred once. The J gene is TRBJ2-7, the V gene TRBV6-2 or TRBV6-3; D might be TRBD2 (5 bases). This CDR3 comprises 14 residues. The V end lost 2 bases, the J end lost 4 bases, and 12 bases lay between the germline ends. CDR1 and CDR2 (germline): MNHEY, SVGEGT. DNA for the CDR3: TGTGCCAGCAGTTACACTAGTGTCCTGTACGAGCAGTACTTC. It yields the protein CASSYTSVLYEQYF.

This chain links TRBV4-3 with TRBJ2-1; 8 bases fit TRBD2. After removal of 0 bases from V and 14 bases from J, the junction contained 9 bases not matched to a gene. In germline, CDR1 is LGHNA, CDR2 YSLEER. The CDR3 consists of 14 residues. The CDR3 reads CASSQDSRGAGEFF. The CDR3 DNA follows: TGCGCCAGCAGCCAAGATTCCCGGGGAGCGGGGGAGTTCTTC.

The DNA for the CDR3 is TGTGCCTGGAGACTAGCGGGGGGGCGCAATGAGCAGTTCTTC. Translated: CAWRLAGGRNEQFF. The rearrangement joins TRBV30 to TRBJ2-1; 13 positions match TRBD2. Trimming removed 3 bases from V and 6 bases from J; junction bases left unmatched: 2. The germline gives CDR1 GTSNPN, CDR2 SVGIG (reference sequence). The CDR3 has 14 residues. Full variable domain (remainder filled in from reference TRBV30 and TRBJ2-1): SQTIHQWPATLVQPVGSPLSLECTVEGTSNPNLYWYRQAAGRGLQLLFYSVGIGQISSEVPQNLSASRPQDRQFILSSKKLLLSDSGFYLCAWRLAGGRNEQFFGPGTRLTVL.

The genes are TRBV19 and TRBJ2-5, with D possibly TRBD2 on 6 matching bases. Trimming removed 4 bases from V and 4 bases from J, with 10 bases in between. This CDR3 is built from 13 residues. Germline assignment: CDR1 LNHDA and CDR2 SQIVND (reference sequence). The CDR3 sequence is CASSTPGGETQYF. The CDR3 region has the DNA TGTGCCAGTAGTACCCCCGGGGGAGAGACCCAGTACTTC.